This TCR beta chain originates from a study of preoperative IRX-2 immunotherapy in early breast cancer. Treatment meaning: preoperative locoregional IRX-2 cytokine immunotherapy. This phase Ib study tested locoregional IRX-2 cytokine immunotherapy given before surgery. The repertoire was sequenced with immunoSEQ multiplex PCR; TCRdb's copy has only in-frame clones and lacks some. The table records under 30,000 clones, 75% to 90% of them present only once. Germline CDR1 and CDR2: LNHDA and SQIVND (reference sequence). Between the trimmed V and J ends, which lost 7 bases and 5 bases, there was a span of 7 bases. The CDR3 spans 11 residues.

The origin of this receptor is a human donor with breast cancer. The chain links TRBV19 to TRBJ2-3; D remains ambiguous. Material: tumor tissue, obtained after IRX-2 immunotherapy. The CDR3: CASNFGDTQYF. The CDR3, as DNA: TGTGCCAGTAACTTTGGAGATACGCAGTATTTT.